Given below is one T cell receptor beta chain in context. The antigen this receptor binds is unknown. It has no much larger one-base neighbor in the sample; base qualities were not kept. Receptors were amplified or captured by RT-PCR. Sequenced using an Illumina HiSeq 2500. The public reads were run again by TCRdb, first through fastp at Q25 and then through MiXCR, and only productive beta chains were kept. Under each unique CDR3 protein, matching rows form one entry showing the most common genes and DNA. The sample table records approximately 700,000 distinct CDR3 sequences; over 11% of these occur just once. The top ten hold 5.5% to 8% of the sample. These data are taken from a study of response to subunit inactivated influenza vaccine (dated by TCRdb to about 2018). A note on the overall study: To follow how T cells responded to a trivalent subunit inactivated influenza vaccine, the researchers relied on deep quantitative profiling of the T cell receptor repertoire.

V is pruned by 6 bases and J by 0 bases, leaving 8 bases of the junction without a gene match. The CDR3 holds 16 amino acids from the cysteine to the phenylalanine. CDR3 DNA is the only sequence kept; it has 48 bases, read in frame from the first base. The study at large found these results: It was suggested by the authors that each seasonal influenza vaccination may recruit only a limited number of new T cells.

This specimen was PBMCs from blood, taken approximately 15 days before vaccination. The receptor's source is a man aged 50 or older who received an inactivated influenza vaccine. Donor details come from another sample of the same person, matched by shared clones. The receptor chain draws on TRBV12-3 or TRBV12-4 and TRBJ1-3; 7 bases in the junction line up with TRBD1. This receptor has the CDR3 CASSRDRTFSGNTIYF. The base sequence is TGTGCCAGCAGCAGGGACAGAACTTTCTCTGGAAACACCATATATTTT.